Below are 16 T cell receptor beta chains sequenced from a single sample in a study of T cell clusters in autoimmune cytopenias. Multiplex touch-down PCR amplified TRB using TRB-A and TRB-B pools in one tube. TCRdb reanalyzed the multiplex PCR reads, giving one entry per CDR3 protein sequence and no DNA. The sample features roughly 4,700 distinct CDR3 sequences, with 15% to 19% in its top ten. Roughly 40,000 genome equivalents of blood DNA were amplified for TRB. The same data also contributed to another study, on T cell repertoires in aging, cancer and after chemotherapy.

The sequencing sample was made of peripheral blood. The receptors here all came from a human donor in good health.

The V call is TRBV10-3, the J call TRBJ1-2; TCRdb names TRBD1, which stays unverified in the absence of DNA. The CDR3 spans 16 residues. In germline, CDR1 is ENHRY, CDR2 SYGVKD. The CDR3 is CATEGRLVGANYGYTF.

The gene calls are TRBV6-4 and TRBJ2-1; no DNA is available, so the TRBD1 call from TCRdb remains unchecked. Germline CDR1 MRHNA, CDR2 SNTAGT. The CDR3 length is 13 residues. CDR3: CASSQQGASEQFF.

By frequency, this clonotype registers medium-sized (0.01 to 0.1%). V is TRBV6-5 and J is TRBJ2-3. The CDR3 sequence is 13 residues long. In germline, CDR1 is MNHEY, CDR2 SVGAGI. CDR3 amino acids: CASSYRYTDTQYF.

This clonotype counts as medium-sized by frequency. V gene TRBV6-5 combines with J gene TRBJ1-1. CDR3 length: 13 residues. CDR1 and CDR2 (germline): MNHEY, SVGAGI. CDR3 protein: CASRQLMNTEAFF.

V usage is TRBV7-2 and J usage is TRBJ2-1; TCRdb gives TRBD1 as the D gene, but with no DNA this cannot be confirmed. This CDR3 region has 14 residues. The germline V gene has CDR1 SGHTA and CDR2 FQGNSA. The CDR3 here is CASSSEGRGDEQFF.

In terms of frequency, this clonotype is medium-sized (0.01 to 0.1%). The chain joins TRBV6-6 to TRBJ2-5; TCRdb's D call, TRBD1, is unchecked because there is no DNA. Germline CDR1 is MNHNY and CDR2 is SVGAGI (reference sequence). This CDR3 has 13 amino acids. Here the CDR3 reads CASTDRGRETQYF.

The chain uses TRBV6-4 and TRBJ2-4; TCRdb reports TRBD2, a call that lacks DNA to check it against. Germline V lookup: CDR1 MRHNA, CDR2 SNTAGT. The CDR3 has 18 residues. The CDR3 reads CASTEPPAGIVAKNIQYF.

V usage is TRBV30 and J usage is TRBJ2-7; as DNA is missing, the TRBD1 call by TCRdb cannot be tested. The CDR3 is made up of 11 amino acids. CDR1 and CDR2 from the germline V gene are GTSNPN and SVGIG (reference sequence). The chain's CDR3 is CAWFTGYEQYF. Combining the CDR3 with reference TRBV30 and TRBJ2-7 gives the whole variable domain SQTIHQWPATLVQPVGSPLSLECTVEGTSNPNLYWYRQAAGRGLQLLFYSVGIGQISSEVPQNLSASRPQDRQFILSSKKLLLSDSGFYLCAWFTGYEQYFGPGTRLTVT.

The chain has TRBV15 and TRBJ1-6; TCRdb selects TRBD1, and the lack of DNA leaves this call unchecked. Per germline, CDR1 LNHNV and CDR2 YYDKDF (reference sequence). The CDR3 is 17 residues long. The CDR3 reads CATSSGQGSSYNSPLHF.

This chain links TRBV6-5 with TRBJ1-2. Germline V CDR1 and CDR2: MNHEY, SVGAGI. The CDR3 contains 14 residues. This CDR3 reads CASRPGGEGYGYTF.

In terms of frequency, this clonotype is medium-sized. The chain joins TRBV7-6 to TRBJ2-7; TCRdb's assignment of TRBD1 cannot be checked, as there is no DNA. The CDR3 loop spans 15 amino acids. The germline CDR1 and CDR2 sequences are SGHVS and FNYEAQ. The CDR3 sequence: CASSGRTGIWYEQYF. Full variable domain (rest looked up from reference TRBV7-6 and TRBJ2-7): GAGVSQSPRYKVTKRGQDVALRCDPISGHVSLYWYRQALGQGPEFLTYFNYEAQQDKSGLPNDRFSAERPEGSISTLTIQRTEQRDSAMYRCASSGRTGIWYEQYFGPGTRLTVT.

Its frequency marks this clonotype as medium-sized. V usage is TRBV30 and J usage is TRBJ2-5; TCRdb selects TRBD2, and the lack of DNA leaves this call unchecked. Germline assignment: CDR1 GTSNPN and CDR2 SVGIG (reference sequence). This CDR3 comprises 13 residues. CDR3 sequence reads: CAWGPINWETQYF.

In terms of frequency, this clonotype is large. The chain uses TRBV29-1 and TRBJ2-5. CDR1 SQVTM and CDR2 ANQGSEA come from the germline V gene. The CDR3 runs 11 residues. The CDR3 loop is CSVDHVETQYF.

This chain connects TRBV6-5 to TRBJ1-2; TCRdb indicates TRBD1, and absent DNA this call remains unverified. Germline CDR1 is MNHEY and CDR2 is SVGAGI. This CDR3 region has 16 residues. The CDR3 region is CASSQFPPGRIYGYTF.

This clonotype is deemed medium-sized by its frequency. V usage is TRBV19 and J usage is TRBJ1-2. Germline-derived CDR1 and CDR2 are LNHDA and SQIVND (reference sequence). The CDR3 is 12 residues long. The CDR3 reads CASSSRASGYTF.

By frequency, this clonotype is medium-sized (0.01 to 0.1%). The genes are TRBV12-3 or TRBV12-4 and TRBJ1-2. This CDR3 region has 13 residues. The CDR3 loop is CASSFDTGYGYTF.